Here is one T cell receptor beta chain with its context. The data stem from a study of blood T cell repertoires in COVID-19. At the level of the study: COVID-19 samples from acute and convalescent phases originated in the United States, Italy and Spain.

As processed by the authors: It was from reference gene primer amplification that nucleated cell counts were estimated. The assay was immunoSEQ multiplex PCR, and TCRdb's table has in-frame clones only and misses some. The V and J calls and clone size come from that table; D and trimming were worked out from the DNA. The sample yields approximately 110,000 clones, approximately 70% seen once. The TCR comes from a man older than 75 with acute or convalescent COVID-19. The sample comprised peripheral blood.

CDR3 DNA: TGTGCCAGCAGGTCCTCCCACACTGAAGCTTTCTTT. Translated, it gives CASRSSHTEAFF. This rearrangement joins TRBV12-3 or TRBV12-4 to TRBJ1-1, with D hard to call. CDR3 length equals 12 residues. V dropped 6 bases and J dropped 3 bases, with 8 bases sitting between them.